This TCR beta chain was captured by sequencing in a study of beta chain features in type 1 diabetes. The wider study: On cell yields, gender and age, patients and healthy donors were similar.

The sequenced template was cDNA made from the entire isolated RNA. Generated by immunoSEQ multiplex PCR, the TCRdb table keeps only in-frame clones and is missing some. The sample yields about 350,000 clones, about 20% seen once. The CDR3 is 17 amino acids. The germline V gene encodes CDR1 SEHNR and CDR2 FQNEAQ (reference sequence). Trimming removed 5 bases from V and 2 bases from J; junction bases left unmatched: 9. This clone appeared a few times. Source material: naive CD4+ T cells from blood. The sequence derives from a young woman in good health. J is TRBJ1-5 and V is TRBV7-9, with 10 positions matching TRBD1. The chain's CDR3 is CASSGRRDRGGNQPQHF. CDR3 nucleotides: TGTGCCAGCAGCGGCCGCCGGGACAGGGGTGGCAATCAGCCCCAGCATTTT. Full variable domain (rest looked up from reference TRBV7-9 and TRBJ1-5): DTGVSQNPRHKITKRGQNVTFRCDPISEHNRLYWYRQTLGQGPEFLTYFQNEAQLEKSRLLSDRFSAERPKGSFSTLEIQRTEQGDSAMYLCASSGRRDRGGNQPQHFGDGTRLSIL.